This T cell receptor (beta chain) was captured by sequencing in a study of blood T cell repertoires in COVID-19. Study as a whole: From the United States, Italy and Spain came samples of acute and convalescent COVID-19. The cDNA or gDNA used as material had been derived from T cells, B-cell-depleted T cells, or PBMCs.

As for this clone: At the DNA level, this CDR3 is encoded by other sequences in the same sample as well.

Authors' data handling: Cell counts per sample came from amplifying reference gene primers. Here immunoSEQ multiplex PCR was the method, and the copy in TCRdb shows in-frame clones only, minus some. V and J calls and clone size are copied from that table; D and trimming were computed from the DNA. Among some 250,000 clones, around nine tenths were seen once, and the ten largest hold roughly 9%. CDR1 and CDR2 from the germline V gene are KGHSH and LQKENI. The length of the CDR3 is 13 residues. Two consecutive negative NP/OP PCR tests, clearance, or resolved symptoms defined Cohort 3 recovery. The origin of this receptor is a man in his forties who had recovered from COVID-19. Sequencing was performed on PBMCs or T cells enriched from blood (not recorded which). V and J are TRBV18 and TRBJ1-4; D perhaps matches TRBD1 (6 bases). As DNA, the CDR3 is TGTGCTAGCGCGGACAGTCCTAATGAAAAACTGTTTTTT. Its protein is CASADSPNEKLFF. Full variable domain (missing parts from reference TRBV18 and TRBJ1-4): NAGVMQNPRHLVRRRGQEARLRCSPMKGHSHVYWYRQLPEEGLKFMVYLQKENIIDESGMPKERFSAEFPKEGPSILRIQQVVRGDSAAYFCASADSPNEKLFFGSGTQLSVL.